The clone carrying this T cell receptor beta chain has a handful of counts. Germline values: CDR1 SEHNR, CDR2 FQNEAQ (reference sequence). CDR3 length: 14 amino acids. Trimming took 4 bases from V and 8 from J, leaving 15 bases between them. Sequencing used immunoSEQ multiplex PCR; TCRdb keeps in-frame clones, though not all of them. The profile shows around 230,000 clones, more than 80% of them singletons. The sample belongs to a study of blood T cell repertoires in COVID-19. The sequence was obtained from a man aged 35-49 years who had recovered from COVID-19. The V call is TRBV7-9, the J call TRBJ2-1; maybe TRBD2 (6 bases). Sequenced: PBMCs or T cells enriched from blood (not recorded which). CDR3 in DNA: TGTGCCAGCAGCTCGGGACTCGATGGAGATGAGCAGTTCTTC. Amino acids: CASSSGLDGDEQFF.